This T cell receptor beta chain was documented in a study of shared clonotypes between healthy human individuals. Overall study context: Donors had three CD4 naive, three CD4 memory, two CD8 naive and one CD8 memory plate apiece.

This clone was found once. Naive CD8 populations comprised CD45RO-negative cells positively selected for CCR7, excluding terminally differentiated effector memory CD45RA+ cells. Trimming removed 2 bases at V and 2 bases at J, with 13 bases between. The CDR3 contains 15 residues. CDR1 is SQVTM and CDR2 is ANQGSEA in the germline V gene. Assay runs were performed at deep level. Libraries were prepared by immunoSEQ multiplex PCR; TCRdb keeps only in-frame clonotypes and omits some of them. The data show about 580,000 clones, with roughly 98% seen just once and 0.25% to 0.35% held by the top ten. This receptor was taken from a man aged 30 to 39 in good health. The chain uses TRBV29-1 and TRBJ2-1, with D unresolved. Specimen: naive CD8+ T cells sorted from blood. CDR3 residues: CSVEWPTTTYNEQFF. Written as DNA, the CDR3 is TGCAGCGTTGAATGGCCTACCACTACCTACAATGAGCAGTTCTTC.